This T cell receptor (beta chain) was retrieved from a study of OX40 agonist ivuxolimab in advanced cancers. Study as a whole: Ivuxolimab was administered intravenously to patients at 0.01 to 10 mg/kg every 2 weeks. Whole-study results and caveats: With doses of 0.1 to 3.0 mg/kg, CD4+ and CD8+ blood T cells had undergone clonal expansion by week 6. CD8+ T cells were the subset that, on average, had more expanded clones than CD4+.

The CDR3 is 15 residues long. The V gene's germline CDR1 is MNHNY and CDR2 SVGAGI (reference sequence). The germline V and J ends were trimmed by 4 bases and 0 bases, with 10 bases remaining between them. The method was immunoSEQ multiplex PCR; TCRdb's version includes in-frame clones alone and lacks a portion of them. The sample has approximately 40,000 clones, about four fifths seen once. Blood got drawn at baseline, again on cycle 4 day 1, and then on cycle 7 day 1. In the case of this clone: Its specificity is not known.

This rearrangement joins TRBV6-6 to TRBJ2-1, with D possibly TRBD2 on 5 matching bases. This TCR derives from an adult with an advanced solid tumor such as melanoma, head and neck, liver or kidney cancer. The starting material was CD4+ or CD8+ T cells sorted from blood, obtained in a trial of the OX40 agonist ivuxolimab. The CDR3 reads CASSLLGPSYNEQFF. The CDR3 DNA is TGTGCCAGCAGTTTACTAGGTCCCTCCTACAATGAGCAGTTCTTC.